A single T cell receptor beta chain is shown here with its context. This record belongs to a study of blood T cell repertoires in COVID-19. Background on the study: Samples came from the United States, Italy and Spain, spanning acute and convalescent COVID-19. T cells, B-cell-depleted T cells, or PBMCs supplied cDNA or gDNA.

How the authors handled the data: Reference gene primer amplification gave estimated nucleated cell counts. Here immunoSEQ multiplex PCR was the method, and the copy in TCRdb shows in-frame clones only, minus some. V and J calls and clone size are copied from that table; D and trimming were computed from the DNA. The table lists around 260,000 clones, roughly 85% of them singletons. CDR1 and CDR2 (germline): SGHRS, YFSETQ. The V end was cut by 0 bases, the J end by 4 bases, with 13 bases between. The length of the CDR3 is 15 residues. The source of this sequence is a woman between 25 and 40 years old with active or convalescent COVID-19. Sequencing was performed on peripheral blood. The J gene is TRBJ1-1, the V gene TRBV5-1; D not certain. The CDR3 bases are TGCGCCAGCAGCTTGGCTGGCAGTATACCCACTGAAGCTTTCTTT. This sequence encodes CASSLAGSIPTEAFF.